Below, 9 T cell receptor beta chains from the same sample are listed, as sequenced in a study of radiotherapy plus CTLA-4 blockade in lung cancer. The method was immunoSEQ multiplex PCR; TCRdb's version includes in-frame clones alone and lacks a portion of them. Here the sample spans tens of thousands of clones, just under 75% being singletons. The material sequenced was peripheral blood, taken from a patient treated with radiotherapy plus ipilimumab. These receptors came from a human donor with non-small cell lung cancer who had stable disease on radiotherapy plus ipilimumab.

The chain's CDR3 is CASSATSGVGYTF. CDR3 nucleotide sequence: TGCGCCAGCAGCGCTACCTCAGGGGTCGGCTACACCTTC. This sequence joins TRBV5-1 and TRBJ1-2; the D gene is possibly TRBD1 (6 bases). V was clipped by 4 bases and J by 8 bases, with 15 bases between them. The CDR3 has 13 residues. The germline V gene encodes CDR1 SGHRS and CDR2 YFSETQ.

This sequence joins TRBV5-1 and TRBJ1-6; D call uncertain. V shed 0 bases and J shed 7 bases, with 11 bases lying between them. The V gene's germline CDR1 is SGHRS and CDR2 YFSETQ. This CDR3 is built from 15 residues. The CDR3: CASSLAQTRNSPLHF. CDR3 DNA: TGCGCCAGCAGCTTGGCCCAGACCAGGAATTCACCCCTCCACTTT. The whole variable domain, remainder taken from reference TRBV5-1 and TRBJ1-6, is KAGVTQTPRYLIKTRGQQVTLSCSPISGHRSVSWYQQTPGQGLQFLFEYFSETQRNKGNFPGRFSGRQFSNSRSEMNVSTLELGDSALYLCASSLAQTRNSPLHFGNGTRLTVT.

The rearrangement links TRBV9 to TRBJ2-5; a weak D match, TRBD2 (7 bases). Between the trimmed V and J ends, which lost 0 bases and 2 bases, there was a span of 14 bases. This CDR3 comprises 16 residues. CDR1 and CDR2 (germline): SGDLS, YYNGEE. CDR3 loop: CASSVGGGGGQETQYF. The CDR3 DNA reads as TGTGCCAGCAGCGTAGGAGGAGGGGGGGGGCAAGAGACCCAGTACTTC.

This clone occurred a few times. The rearrangement uses TRBV11-2 and TRBJ1-4, with no clear D. Germline V gene sequence: CDR1 SGHAT, CDR2 FQNNGV. The CDR3 runs 14 residues. The germline V and J ends were trimmed by 5 bases and 7 bases, with 14 bases remaining between them. The CDR3 DNA is TGTGCCAGCAGCCACGAGGGTAGTAGTGAAAAACTGTTTTTT. Translation: CASSHEGSSEKLFF.

The chain links TRBV7-9 to TRBJ1-2; 7 positions agree with TRBD1. The V gene end was trimmed by 5 bases and the J gene end by 4 bases; junction bases not matched to a gene: 10. CDR1 and CDR2 from the germline V gene are SEHNR and FQNEAQ (reference sequence). The CDR3 has 15 residues. CDR3 nucleotide sequence: TGTGCCAGCAGCCCTCAAGACAGGGACCTCTATGGCTACACCTTC. This codes for CASSPQDRDLYGYTF.

The chain has TRBV7-2 and TRBJ2-7, with D possibly matching TRBD2 (5 bases). The CDR3 consists of 15 residues. Germline CDR1 SGHTA, CDR2 FQGNSA. The V end was cut by 2 bases, the J end by 2 bases, with 13 bases between. In nucleotides, the CDR3 is TGTGCCAGCAGCTTATTTGCGGGTGGGGCCTACGAGCAGTACTTC. It translates to CASSLFAGGAYEQYF.

This chain links TRBV7-2 with TRBJ1-3; TRBD1 might be the D (5 bases). Germline V lookup: CDR1 SGHTA, CDR2 FQGNSA. This CDR3 is built from 12 residues. The germline V and J ends were trimmed by 5 bases and 3 bases, with 5 bases remaining between them. Written as DNA, the CDR3 is TGTGCCAGCAGCCAGGGTGGAAACACCATATATTTT. This translates into CASSQGGNTIYF.

The chain joins TRBV27 to TRBJ2-7, with D maybe TRBD2 (7 bases). The CDR3 runs 16 residues. Germline CDR1 and CDR2: MNHEY and SMNVEV (reference sequence). V was clipped by 6 bases and J by 3 bases, with 21 bases between them. For the CDR3, the DNA is TGTGCCAGCAGGAGAATAGGGGGGGGGTCAGACTACGAGCAGTACTTC. Its protein is CASRRIGGGSDYEQYF.

The J gene is TRBJ1-2, the V gene TRBV28, with D unclear. The CDR3 is 16 amino acids. Deletions cut 6 bases from V and 4 bases from J, with 21 bases between. In germline, CDR1 is MDHEN, CDR2 SYDVKM. The chain's CDR3 is CASSPPGSFLGYGYTF. The CDR3 DNA reads TGTGCCAGCAGCCCCCCGGGTTCGTTTTTGGGCTATGGCTACACCTTC.